These 26 T cell receptor beta chains were all obtained from the same sample, sequenced in a study of blood T cell repertoires in COVID-19 (dated by TCRdb to 2018 to 2020). Libraries were made using the immunoSEQ multiplex PCR assay. TCRdb carries this immuneACCESS record with in-frame sequences only. Its versions omit some clonotypes, under half of them owing to an unresolved V gene in the studies checked, with the rest unexplained. The sample has approximately 240,000 clones on record, around 87% of them singletons. More than 5% of the sample is in the top ten clones. The sample was PBMCs or T cells enriched from blood (not recorded which). These TCRs come from a woman between 25 and 40 years old with acute COVID-19.

This rearrangement joins TRBV28 to TRBJ2-7, with 12 positions matching TRBD2. V was clipped by 4 bases and J by 2 bases; unmatched bases: 15. The CDR3 is made up of 19 amino acids. Germline V gene data show CDR1 as MDHEN and CDR2 as SYDVKM. The CDR3 DNA follows: TGTGCCAGCAGTTCCTCCGGACACGGACTAGCGGGAAGAGCCTACGAGCAGTACTTC. This encodes CASSSSGHGLAGRAYEQYF. Based on the CDR3 plus reference TRBV28 and TRBJ2-7, the full variable domain is DVKVTQSSRYLVKRTGEKVFLECVQDMDHENMFWYRQDPGLGLRLIYFSYDVKMKEKGDIPEGYSVSREKKERFSLILESASTNQTSMYLCASSSSGHGLAGRAYEQYFGPGTRLTVT.

V usage is TRBV28 and J usage is TRBJ1-5; possibly TRBD1 for D (6 bases). The germline V gene encodes CDR1 MDHEN and CDR2 SYDVKM. Trimming stripped 8 bases from V and 3 bases from J, with 11 bases between. The CDR3 consists of 13 residues. CDR3 coding DNA: TGTGCCAGCTACGGACAGATCAATCAGCCCCAGCATTTT. This sequence encodes CASYGQINQPQHF.

This chain connects TRBV18 to TRBJ2-2; unclear D gene. CDR3 size: 14 residues. Germline CDR1 reads KGHSH; CDR2 reads LQKENI. Trimming removed 2 bases at V and 6 bases at J, with 10 bases between. DNA for the CDR3: TGTGCCAGCTCACCAGTTGGGCTACCCGGGGAGCTGTTTTTT. The encoded protein is CASSPVGLPGELFF. Combining the CDR3 with reference TRBV18 and TRBJ2-2 gives the whole variable domain NAGVMQNPRHLVRRRGQEARLRCSPMKGHSHVYWYRQLPEEGLKFMVYLQKENIIDESGMPKERFSAEFPKEGPSILRIQQVVRGDSAAYFCASSPVGLPGELFFGEGSRLTVL.

This clone came up a few times. This rearrangement joins TRBV5-1 to TRBJ1-2; D is uncertain. CDR1 and CDR2 (germline): SGHRS, YFSETQ. The V end lost 2 bases, the J end lost 3 bases, and 11 bases lay between the germline ends. The CDR3 length is 14 residues. The CDR3 DNA sequence: TGCGCCAGCAGCTTCGGTAGCCCCGACTATGGCTACACCTTC. It encodes CASSFGSPDYGYTF.

The rearrangement joins TRBV10-3 to TRBJ2-3; D may be TRBD2 (6 bases). V was pared by 4 bases and J by 6 bases, with 17 bases between. The CDR3 runs to 15 residues. CDR1 and CDR2 from the germline V gene are ENHRY and SYGVKD. Here the CDR3 reads CAISGGEGPGDTQYF. Written as DNA, the CDR3 is TGTGCCATCAGTGGCGGGGAAGGACCCGGTGATACGCAGTATTTT.

The genes are TRBV5-4 and TRBJ2-5, with D uncertain. With 4 bases removed from V and 5 bases from J, the gap between germline ends came to 9 bases. Germline lookup yields CDR1 SGHNT and CDR2 YYREEE (reference sequence). The CDR3 is 12 amino acids. This CDR3 reads CASSENGETQYF. The CDR3 coding sequence is TGTGCCAGCAGCGAAAACGGGGAGACCCAGTACTTC. Based on the CDR3 plus reference TRBV5-4 and TRBJ2-5, the full variable domain is ETGVTQSPTHLIKTRGQQVTLRCSSQSGHNTVSWYQQALGQGPQFIFQYYREEENGRGNFPPRFSGLQFPNYSSELNVNALELDDSALYLCASSENGETQYFGPGTRLLVL.

The chain couples TRBV19 to TRBJ2-7, with D unclear. The CDR3 spans 14 residues. Germline V lookup: CDR1 LNHDA, CDR2 SQIVND (reference sequence). Deletions cut 5 bases from V and 0 bases from J, with 11 bases between. CDR3: CASSPTGGSYEQYF. For the CDR3, the DNA is TGTGCCAGTAGTCCGACTGGTGGCTCCTACGAGCAGTACTTC.

V and J are TRBV5-1 and TRBJ1-1, with D tentatively TRBD1 (6 bases). V lost 2 bases and J 3 bases, leaving 17 bases between the germline ends. The CDR3 totals 16 residues. Germline CDR1 reads SGHRS; CDR2 reads YFSETQ. The CDR3 sequence: CASSLQGSGSDTEAFF. As DNA, the CDR3 is TGCGCCAGCAGCTTACAGGGTTCCGGGTCGGACACTGAAGCTTTCTTT.

The V and J genes are TRBV7-8 and TRBJ2-7; TRBD1 matches at 7 bases. V gave up 4 bases and J gave up 2 bases; unmatched junction bases: 11. Germline V gene data show CDR1 as SGHVS and CDR2 as FQNEAQ. CDR3 length: 16 residues. The CDR3 here is CASSSRPRDSTYEQYF. CDR3 bases: TGTGCCAGCAGCTCCAGGCCCCGGGACAGTACCTACGAGCAGTACTTC.

The gene calls are TRBV7-2 and TRBJ2-2; 7 positions agree with TRBD1. With V trimmed by 4 bases and J by 0 bases, 2 bases remained unmatched. CDR3 length: 15 amino acids. The germline V gene has CDR1 SGHTA and CDR2 FQGNSA. CDR3 sequence (DNA): TGTGCCAGCAGCTGGGACAGCTCGAACACCGGGGAGCTGTTTTTT. It codes for CASSWDSSNTGELFF.

Regarding this clone: It is unclear where the CDR3 begins or ends on the DNA, so no DNA is shown, and the CDR3 is as TCRdb lists it. The chain carries TRBV29-1 and TRBJ1-1. Both ends counted, the CDR3 spans 12 residues. CDR1 is SQVTM and CDR2 is ANQGSEA in the germline V gene. The CDR3 protein is CSVEEVGRGSFF.

This chain joins TRBV2 and TRBJ1-2; D is unclear. V was clipped by 2 bases and J by 8 bases, with 9 bases between them. This CDR3 has 12 amino acids. Germline V gives CDR1 SNHLY, CDR2 FYNNEI. The CDR3 is CASSELRSGYTF. In nucleotides, the CDR3 is TGTGCCAGCAGTGAACTTCGGAGCGGCTACACCTTC. The whole variable domain, remainder taken from reference TRBV2 and TRBJ1-2, is EPEVTQTPSHQVTQMGQEVILRCVPISNHLYFYWYRQILGQKVEFLVSFYNNEISEKSEIFDDQFSVERPDGSNFTLKIRSTKLEDSAMYFCASSELRSGYTFGSGTRLTVV.

The V and J genes are TRBV6-5 and TRBJ2-3; a weak D match, TRBD2 (5 bases). V lost 5 bases and J lost 1, with 7 bases in between. This CDR3 spans 13 amino acids. The germline V gene encodes CDR1 MNHEY and CDR2 SVGAGI. The CDR3 reads CASSPGGTDTQYF. The CDR3 coding sequence is TGTGCCAGCAGTCCCGGGGGCACAGATACGCAGTATTTT.

The V and J genes are TRBV4-1 and TRBJ1-6; no definite D call. This CDR3 comprises 15 residues. Trimming shortened V by 0 bases and J by 6 bases, and 9 bases separated the two germline ends. Germline-derived CDR1 and CDR2 are MGHRA and YSYEKL. The CDR3 region has the DNA TGCGCCAGCAGCCAAGAAAGTCCGGGTAATTCACCCCTCCACTTT. This gives the protein CASSQESPGNSPLHF.

The chain is built from TRBV15 and TRBJ2-7; TRBD2 matches at 10 bases. The CDR3 has 17 amino acids. Unmatched junction bases numbered 9, after V lost 0 bases and J lost 4 bases. Germline lookup yields CDR1 LNHNV and CDR2 YYDKDF (reference sequence). In nucleotides, the CDR3 is TGTGCCACCAGCAGAGACGCCTCTAGCGGGAGTTCTTACGAGCAGTACTTC. This codes for CATSRDASSGSSYEQYF.

This clone was seen more than once but under ten times. The chain's CDR3 is CASSPPDRLETQYF. CDR3 nucleotides: TGTGCCAGCAGCCCCCCTGACAGGTTGGAGACCCAGTACTTC. The V gene is TRBV11-1, the J gene TRBJ2-5, with D possibly matching TRBD1 (6 bases). The CDR3 consists of 14 residues. Deletions cut 5 bases from V and 5 bases from J, with 15 bases between. Germline CDR1 SGHAT, CDR2 FQDESV (reference sequence).

The chain employs TRBV9 and TRBJ1-1; 8 bases fit TRBD1. With 2 bases clipped from V and 2 bases from J, the junction kept 8 bases outside the gene matches. The CDR3 sequence is 16 residues long. The V gene's germline CDR1 is SGDLS and CDR2 YYNGEE. This CDR3 reads CASSVGQGRENTEAFF. The CDR3, as DNA: TGTGCCAGCAGCGTTGGACAGGGTAGGGAAAACACTGAAGCTTTCTTT.

This clone was seen only once. The chain carries TRBV5-1 and TRBJ1-5; unclear D gene. This CDR3 is 14 amino acids long. V lost 2 bases and J lost 4, with 10 bases in between. Germline loops: CDR1 SGHRS, CDR2 YFSETQ. The DNA of the CDR3 is TGCGCCAGCAGCTTTAGGCAGGAAAATCAGCCCCAGCATTTT. Its protein product is CASSFRQENQPQHF.

This sequence joins TRBV6-4 and TRBJ1-1; D is perhaps TRBD1 (5 bases). CDR3 size: 15 residues. Germline V gives CDR1 MRHNA, CDR2 SNTAGT. V was clipped by 4 bases and J by 4 bases, with 16 bases between them. The CDR3 nucleotides are TGTGCCAGCAGTGCGGGTCAGGGAAAGAGCACTGAAGCTTTCTTT. Amino acids: CASSAGQGKSTEAFF.

The CDR3 region has the DNA TGTGCCAGTAGTTTCGACCCGGGGACAGGGGCAATGGTCTATGGCTACACCTTC. It translates to CASSFDPGTGAMVYGYTF. The chain joins TRBV19 to TRBJ1-2; 10 positions agree with TRBD1. Losses at the gene ends were 5 bases for V and 4 bases for J; bases not matched to a gene: 16. This CDR3 has 18 amino acids. Germline V lookup: CDR1 LNHDA, CDR2 SQIVND (reference sequence).

This chain connects TRBV5-5 to TRBJ2-2, with 7 positions matching TRBD1. The V segment lost 6 bases and the J segment 3 bases; nucleotides outside the gene matches: 11. Germline CDR1 and CDR2: SGHKS and YYEKEE (reference sequence). The CDR3 runs to 16 residues. The CDR3 nucleotides are TGTGCCAGCACCTCCCGGCAGGGGGTGTACACCGGGGAGCTGTTTTTT. It encodes CASTSRQGVYTGELFF.

The J gene is TRBJ2-2, the V gene TRBV28; TRBD1 might be the D (6 bases). CDR3 length: 15 residues. Trimming stripped 2 bases from V and 1 base from J, with 8 bases between. Germline V lookup: CDR1 MDHEN, CDR2 SYDVKM. The CDR3 protein is CASSLGTLNTGELFF. As DNA, the CDR3 is TGTGCCAGCAGTTTAGGGACACTGAACACCGGGGAGCTGTTTTTT. Supplemented by reference TRBV28 and TRBJ2-2, the full variable domain reads DVKVTQSSRYLVKRTGEKVFLECVQDMDHENMFWYRQDPGLGLRLIYFSYDVKMKEKGDIPEGYSVSREKKERFSLILESASTNQTSMYLCASSLGTLNTGELFFGEGSRLTVL.

The chain combines TRBV6-5 with TRBJ2-1; TRBD2 agrees at 9 bases. With 11 bases clipped from V and 12 bases from J, the junction kept 14 bases outside the gene matches. CDR1 is MNHEY, CDR2 SVGAGI, per germline. The CDR3 is 13 amino acids. The CDR3: CAASLAGSMLQFF. The CDR3 region has the DNA TGTGCCGCCTCCCTAGCGGGGTCAATGCTGCAGTTCTTC.

This chain uses TRBV4-1 with TRBJ1-5; the match to TRBD1 covers 7 bases. V lost 4 bases to trimming and J lost 2 bases; unmatched junction nucleotides: 5. Germline V gene lookup returns CDR1 MGHRA and CDR2 YSYEKL. CDR3 length equals 15 residues. CDR3 region: CASSLRTGGNQPQHF. The CDR3, as DNA: TGCGCCAGCAGCCTTCGGACAGGTGGCAATCAGCCCCAGCATTTT.

The chain uses TRBV6-5 and TRBJ1-1; 8 nucleotides align to TRBD1. Germline loops: CDR1 MNHEY, CDR2 SVGAGI. There are 14 residues in the CDR3. The V segment lost 8 bases and the J segment 5 bases; nucleotides outside the gene matches: 10. The CDR3 sequence: CASGSGGAGTEAFF. CDR3 in DNA: TGTGCCAGCGGCTCAGGGGGCGCGGGGACTGAAGCTTTCTTT.

This clone occurred once. The rearrangement joins TRBV5-1 to TRBJ2-5; no definite D call. Looked up from germline, CDR1 is SGHRS and CDR2 is YFSETQ. CDR3 length: 13 amino acids. The V and J ends lost 3 bases and 5 bases respectively, with 11 bases between them. The CDR3 loop reads CASSWAAFETQYF. The CDR3 region has the DNA TGCGCCAGCAGCTGGGCCGCCTTCGAGACCCAGTACTTC.